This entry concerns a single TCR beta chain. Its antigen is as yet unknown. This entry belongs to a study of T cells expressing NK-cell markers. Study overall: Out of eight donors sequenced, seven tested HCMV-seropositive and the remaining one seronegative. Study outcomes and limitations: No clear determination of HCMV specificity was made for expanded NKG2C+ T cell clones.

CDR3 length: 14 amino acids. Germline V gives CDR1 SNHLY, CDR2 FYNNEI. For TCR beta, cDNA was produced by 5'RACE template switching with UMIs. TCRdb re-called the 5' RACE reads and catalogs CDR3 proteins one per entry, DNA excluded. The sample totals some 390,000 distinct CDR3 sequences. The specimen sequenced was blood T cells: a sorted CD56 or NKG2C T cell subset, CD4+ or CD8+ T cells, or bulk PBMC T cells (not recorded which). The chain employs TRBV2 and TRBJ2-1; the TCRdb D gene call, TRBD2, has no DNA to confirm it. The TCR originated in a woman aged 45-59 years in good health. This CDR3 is CASQREGRYNEQFF.